This is a list of T cell receptor beta chains from one sample in a study of naive and memory T cell subsets. Each CDR3 protein is one row after TCRdb ran MiXCR on the UMI-ligation and nested PCR reads. Found here are roughly 100,000 distinct CDR3 sequences, 13% to 15% of them singletons; the top ten hold around 3%. The source material was naive CD8+ T cells from blood. These receptors were collected from a human donor in good health. CDR3s include the opening cysteine and the closing phenylalanine or tryptophan. D genes are given only for firm matches. Expanded clones get a size class; other rows say once, few or many, or leave the size out.

V: TRBV10-3
J: TRBJ2-4
size: few
D: TRBD1
CDR3: CAISGDRGAKNIQYF
DNA: TGTGCCATCAGTGGGGACAGGGGTGCCAAAAACATTCAGTACTTC

V: TRBV6-1
J: TRBJ2-7
size: few
D: -
CDR3: CASSVPGFYEQYF
DNA: TGTGCCAGCAGTGTGCCGGGGTTCTACGAGCAGTACTTC

V: TRBV2
J: TRBJ2-4
size: -
D: -
CDR3: CASSEWSGRKNIQYF
DNA: TGTGCCAGCAGTGAATGGTCTGGGAGAAAAAACATTCAGTACTTC

V: TRBV18
J: TRBJ2-2
size: -
D: -
CDR3: CASSPTLRQSGNTGELFF
DNA: TGTGCCAGCTCACCCACACTCCGACAGTCAGGGAACACCGGGGAGCTGTTTTTT

V: TRBV12-3/TRBV12-4
J: TRBJ1-4
size: -
D: -
CDR3: CASSLLGENLFF
DNA: TGTGCCAGCAGTCTTTTGGGGGAAAATCTGTTTTTT

V: TRBV5-1
J: TRBJ2-1
size: -
D: TRBD2
CDR3: CASKLAGGPYNEQFF
DNA: TGCGCCAGCAAGTTAGCGGGAGGGCCCTACAATGAGCAGTTCTTC

V: TRBV12-3/TRBV12-4
J: TRBJ1-1
size: -
D: -
CDR3: CASSLGSPTEAFF
DNA: TGTGCCAGCAGTTTGGGCAGTCCCACTGAAGCTTTCTTT

V: TRBV29-1
J: TRBJ2-1
size: -
D: TRBD1
CDR3: CSVQLRDRNYNEQFF
DNA: TGCAGCGTCCAACTCCGGGACAGGAACTACAATGAGCAGTTCTTC

V: TRBV7-8
J: TRBJ2-3
size: -
D: -
CDR3: CASSLADSTKPRADTQYF
DNA: TGTGCCAGCAGCTTAGCGGACTCGACTAAACCCCGTGCAGATACGCAGTATTTT

V: TRBV5-6
J: TRBJ2-2
size: -
D: -
CDR3: CASSWGSGELFF
DNA: TGTGCCAGCAGCTGGGGGAGCGGGGAGCTGTTTTTT

V: TRBV3-1
J: TRBJ2-1
size: -
D: -
CDR3: CASSHYIGSAYNEQFF
DNA: TGTGCCAGCAGCCATTATATCGGCTCCGCTTACAATGAGCAGTTCTTC

V: TRBV4-2
J: TRBJ2-7
size: few
D: -
CDR3: CASSQESGGNEQYF
DNA: TGTGCCAGCAGCCAAGAGTCCGGGGGCAACGAGCAGTACTTC

V: TRBV29-1
J: TRBJ2-1
size: many
D: -
CDR3: CSASPRNEQFF
DNA: TGCAGCGCCTCCCCGAGAAATGAGCAGTTCTTC

V: TRBV11-2
J: TRBJ2-7
size: -
D: TRBD2
CDR3: CASSLGRASGGLYEQYF
DNA: TGTGCCAGCAGCTTAGGAAGGGCTAGCGGGGGGCTCTACGAGCAGTACTTC

V: TRBV9
J: TRBJ2-7
size: many
D: TRBD1
CDR3: CASSVAGTVDYEQYF
DNA: TGTGCCAGCAGCGTAGCCGGGACAGTCGACTACGAGCAGTACTTC

V: TRBV7-9
J: TRBJ1-2
size: few
D: -
CDR3: CASSPRTGGLYGYTF
DNA: TGTGCCAGCAGCCCGAGGACGGGTGGCCTCTATGGCTACACCTTC

V: TRBV9
J: TRBJ2-1
size: few
D: -
CDR3: CASSPGYEQFF
DNA: TGTGCCAGCAGCCCCGGGTATGAGCAGTTCTTC

V: TRBV9
J: TRBJ1-2
size: -
D: -
CDR3: CASSVEARYGYTF
DNA: TGTGCCAGCAGCGTAGAGGCGAGGTATGGCTACACCTTC

V: TRBV19
J: TRBJ2-5
size: -
D: -
CDR3: CASTDYQETQYF
DNA: TGTGCCAGTACGGACTACCAAGAGACCCAGTACTTC

V: TRBV15
J: TRBJ1-1
size: many
D: -
CDR3: CATSRASLAFF
DNA: TGTGCCACCAGCAGAGCCTCGTTAGCTTTCTTT

V: TRBV2
J: TRBJ2-2
size: few
D: -
CDR3: CASSERQALSGELFF
DNA: TGTGCCAGCAGTGAACGCCAGGCGCTATCCGGGGAGCTGTTTTTT

V: TRBV19
J: TRBJ2-1
size: few
D: TRBD1
CDR3: CASSLGQVGGRNEQFF
DNA: TGTGCCAGTAGTCTGGGACAGGTTGGGGGGCGCAATGAGCAGTTCTTC

V: TRBV6-6
J: TRBJ1-1
size: many
D: -
CDR3: CASSPDGSEAFF
DNA: TGTGCCAGCAGTCCGGACGGTAGTGAAGCTTTCTTT

V: TRBV7-3
J: TRBJ2-1
size: -
D: TRBD2
CDR3: CASSRGTSGSDGQFF
DNA: TGTGCCAGCAGCCGCGGGACTAGCGGGAGCGATGGGCAGTTCTTC

V: TRBV7-9
J: TRBJ1-4
size: few
D: -
CDR3: CASSLAPATNEKLFF
DNA: TGTGCCAGCAGCTTAGCCCCTGCAACTAATGAAAAACTGTTTTTT

V: TRBV11-2
J: TRBJ2-7
size: -
D: -
CDR3: CASSLPAFSAYEQYF
DNA: TGTGCCAGCAGCTTACCGGCCTTCAGCGCGTACGAGCAGTACTTC

V: TRBV29-1
J: TRBJ2-1
size: -
D: -
CDR3: CSGLTGHEQFF
DNA: TGCAGCGGACTAACAGGGCATGAGCAGTTCTTC

V: TRBV7-8
J: TRBJ2-7
size: -
D: -
CDR3: CASSQGSSPYEQYF
DNA: TGTGCCAGCAGCCAAGGGAGTAGCCCCTACGAGCAGTACTTC